The clone carrying this TCR beta chain was counted a few times. Unique molecular identifiers were incorporated into the prepared TCRbeta library. One entry per CDR3 protein, called by TCRdb with MiXCR from the PCR reads. The profile covers nearly 350,000 distinct CDR3 sequences, with around 16% appearing a single time and around 38% taken by the ten largest. This specimen comes from a study of T-cell reconstitution after alpha-beta-depleted transplantation in children. Germline CDR1 and CDR2: GTSNPN and SVGIG (reference sequence). Trimming cost V 1 base and J 4 bases, with 7 bases left between them. This CDR3 contains 12 residues.

This chain uses TRBV30 with TRBJ1-1, with D unclear. Sequenced material: PBMCs, mostly from graft donor cells, taken 360 days after TCRalphabeta/CD19-depleted stem cell transplant. The receptor comes from a male patient under 10 years old who had a stem cell transplant for acute lymphoblastic leukemia, so the T cells may come from the graft donor. The CDR3: CAWSALSTEAFF. The CDR3 DNA reads as TGTGCCTGGAGTGCCTTGAGCACTGAAGCTTTCTTT. The entire variable domain, with the rest obtained from reference TRBV30 and TRBJ1-1, is as follows: SQTIHQWPATLVQPVGSPLSLECTVEGTSNPNLYWYRQAAGRGLQLLFYSVGIGQISSEVPQNLSASRPQDRQFILSSKKLLLSDSGFYLCAWSALSTEAFFGQGTRLTVV.